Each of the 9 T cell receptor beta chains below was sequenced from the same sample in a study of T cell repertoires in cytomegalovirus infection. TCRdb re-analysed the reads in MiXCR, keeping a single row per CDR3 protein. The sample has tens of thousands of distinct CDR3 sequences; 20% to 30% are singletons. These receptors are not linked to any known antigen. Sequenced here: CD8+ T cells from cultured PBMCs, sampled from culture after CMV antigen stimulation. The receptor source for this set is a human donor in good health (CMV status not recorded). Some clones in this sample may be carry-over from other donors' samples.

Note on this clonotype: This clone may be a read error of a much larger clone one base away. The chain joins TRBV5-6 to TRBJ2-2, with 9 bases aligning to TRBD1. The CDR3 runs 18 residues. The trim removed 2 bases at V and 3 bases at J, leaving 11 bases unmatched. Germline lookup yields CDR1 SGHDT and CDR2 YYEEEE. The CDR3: CASSLQGATPRDTGELFF. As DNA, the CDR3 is TGTGCCAGCAGCTTACAGGGGGCCACCCCGAGGGACACCGGGGAGCTGTTTTTT. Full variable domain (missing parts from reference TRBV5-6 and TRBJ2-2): DAGVTQSPTHLIKTRGQQVTLRCSPKSGHDTVSWYQQALGQGPQFIFQYYEEEERQRGNFPDRFSGHQFPNYSSELNVNALLLGDSALYLCASSLQGATPRDTGELFFGEGSRLTVL.

The CDR3 loop reads CASSDINTQYF. CDR3 nucleotides: TGTGCCAGCAGCGACATAAATACGCAGTATTTT. The chain carries TRBV3-1 and TRBJ2-3; no definite D call. V was clipped by 5 bases and J by 7 bases, with 7 bases between them. The germline CDR1 and CDR2 sequences are LGHDT and YNNKEL (reference sequence). CDR3 size: 11 residues.

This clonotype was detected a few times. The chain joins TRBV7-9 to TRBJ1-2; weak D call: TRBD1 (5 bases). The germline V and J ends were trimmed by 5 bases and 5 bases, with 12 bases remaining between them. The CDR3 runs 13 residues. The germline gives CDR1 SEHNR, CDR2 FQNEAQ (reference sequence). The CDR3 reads CASSPGGLYGYTF. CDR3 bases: TGTGCCAGCAGCCCGGGGGGATTGTATGGCTACACCTTC.

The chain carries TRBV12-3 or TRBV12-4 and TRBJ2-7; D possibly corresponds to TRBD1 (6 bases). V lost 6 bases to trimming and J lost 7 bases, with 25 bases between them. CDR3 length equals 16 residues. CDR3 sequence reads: CASSLNPGQPSWEQYF. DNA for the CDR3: TGTGCCAGCAGCCTTAACCCTGGACAGCCGTCATGGGAGCAGTACTTC.

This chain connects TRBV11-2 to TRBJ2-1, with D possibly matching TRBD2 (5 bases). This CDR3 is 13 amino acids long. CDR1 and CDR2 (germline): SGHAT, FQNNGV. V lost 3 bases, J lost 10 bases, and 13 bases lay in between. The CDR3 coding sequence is TGTGCCAGCAGCTTGGGCAAATCGGGGGAGCAGTTCTTC. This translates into CASSLGKSGEQFF.

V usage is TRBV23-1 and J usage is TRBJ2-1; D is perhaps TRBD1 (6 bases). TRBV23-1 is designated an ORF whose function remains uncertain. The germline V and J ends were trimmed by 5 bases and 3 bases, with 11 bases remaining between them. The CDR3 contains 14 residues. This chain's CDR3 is CASSSKDSYNEQFF. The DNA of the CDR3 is TGCGCCAGCAGTTCCAAGGACAGCTACAATGAGCAGTTCTTC.

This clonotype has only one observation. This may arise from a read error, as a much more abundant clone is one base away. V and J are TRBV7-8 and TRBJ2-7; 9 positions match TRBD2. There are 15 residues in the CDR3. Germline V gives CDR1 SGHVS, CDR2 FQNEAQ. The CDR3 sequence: CASNLRASGAYEQYF. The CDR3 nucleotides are TGTGCCAGCAACTTAAGGGCTAGCGGGGCGTACGAGCAGTACTTC.

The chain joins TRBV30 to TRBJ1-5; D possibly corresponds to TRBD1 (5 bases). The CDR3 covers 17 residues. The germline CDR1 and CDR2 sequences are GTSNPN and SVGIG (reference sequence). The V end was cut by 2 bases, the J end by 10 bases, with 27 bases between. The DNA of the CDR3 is TGTGCCTGGAGTACACAAATCGGGGCAGAGCCGATTGATCCCCAGCATTTT. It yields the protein CAWSTQIGAEPIDPQHF.

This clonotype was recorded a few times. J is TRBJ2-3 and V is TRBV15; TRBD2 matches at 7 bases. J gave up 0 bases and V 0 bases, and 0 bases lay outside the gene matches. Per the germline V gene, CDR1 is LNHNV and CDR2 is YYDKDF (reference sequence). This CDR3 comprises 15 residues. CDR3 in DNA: TGTGCCACCAGCAGAGAACTAGCGAGCACAGATACGCAGTATTTT. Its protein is CATSRELASTDTQYF.